The 31 T cell receptor beta chains given below trace back to one sample, sequenced in a study of CD8+ T cells in alopecia areata. Sequencing templates came from extracted RNA that was reverse transcribed into cDNA. Method: immunoSEQ multiplex PCR; TCRdb's copy keeps in-frame clones and lacks some. The profile covers over 100,000 clones, none occurring a single time. Material: lesional skin. The source of these receptors is a C3H/HeJ mouse with alopecia areata. The strain's MHC: H2-k.

There are a few counts of this clone. A mismatch at residue 13 separates the TCRdb protein from the translated DNA, so the protein presented here was translated from the DNA. Any gene name here is a mouse gene name. This CDR3 reads CASRGDRGNSGNTLYF. CDR3 bases read: TGTGCCAGCAGGGGGGACAGGGGGAATTCTGGAAATACG. The chain couples TRBV13-3 to TRBJ1-3; 11 positions agree with TRBD1. The sequenced fragment ends 3 residues before the CDR3 boundary, so the rest is inferred from the germline J gene. The CDR3 spans 16 residues. Per germline, CDR1 NNHDY and CDR2 SYVADS. V was clipped by 5 bases and J by 0 bases; unmatched bases: 4.

This clone came up a few times. Any gene name here is a mouse gene name. The sequence runs out 4 residues before the end of the CDR3; the remainder is reconstructed from the germline J gene. This chain connects TRBV16 to TRBJ2-1; 10 nucleotides line up with TRBD2. From germline, CDR1 is SGHSA and CDR2 FRNQAP. This CDR3 has 15 amino acids. V shed 5 bases, J shed 3 bases, and the junction held 4 bases outside the gene matches. The part of the CDR3 DNA that was read is TGTGCAAGCAGCCCCACTGGGGGGGGCTATGCT. This sequence encodes CASSPTGGGYA. The whole CDR3 protein reads CASSPTGGGYAEQFF.

As regards this clone: Any gene name here is a mouse gene name. The read comes to an end 4 residues before the CDR3 does, leaving the germline J gene to fill in the end. This chain joins TRBV31 and TRBJ2-2, with 7 bases fitting TRBD2. J was trimmed by 4 bases and V by 3 bases; bases with no gene match: 2. The germline CDR1 and CDR2 sequences are GKSSPN and SITVG. The CDR3 has 13 amino acids. Incomplete CDR3 DNA: TGTGCCTGGAGCTGGACTGGCACCGGG. It translates to CAWSWTGTG. The full-length CDR3 reads as CAWSWTGTGQLYF. Full variable domain (outside the CDR3, taken from reference TRBV31 and TRBJ2-2): AQTIHQWPVAEIKAVGSPLSLGCTIKGKSSPNLYWYWQATGGTLQQLFYSITVGQVESVVQLNLSASRPKDDQFILSTEKLLLSHSGFYLCAWSWTGTGQLYFGEGSKLTVL.

This clone turned up a few times. Genes here carry mouse names. Read data end 4 residues before the CDR3 end; the end is taken from the germline J gene. This chain uses TRBV19 with TRBJ1-4; D is possibly TRBD1 (6 bases). The CDR3 spans 16 residues. V shed 4 bases and J shed 1 base, with 14 bases lying between them. Per germline, CDR1 FNHDT and CDR2 SITEND (reference sequence). This CDR3 reads CASSPQWGASNERLFF. The DNA read from the CDR3 is TGTGCCAGCAGTCCCCAATGGGGGGCTTCCAACGAA.

A few counts support this clone. Gene and germline names: mouse. From the germline J gene comes the end of the CDR3, since the read stops 4 residues before it. The chain recombines TRBV31 with TRBJ2-2, with D perhaps matching TRBD2 (5 bases). Trimming shortened V by 3 bases and J by 1 base, and 9 bases separated the two germline ends. CDR1 and CDR2 (germline): GKSSPN, SITVG. The CDR3 is 14 amino acids. The CDR3 loop is CAWSRTLNTGQLYF. The part of the CDR3 DNA that was read is TGTGCCTGGAGCCGGACTTTAAACACCGGG.

Remarks on this clone: Gene labels here are mouse ones. The covered CDR3 bases are TGCACCTGCAGTGCAGATTCGAGGGGTGACACCGGG. Translated, it gives CTCSADSRGDTG. The CDR3 in its entirety is CTCSADSRGDTGQLYF. This rearrangement joins TRBV1 to TRBJ2-2; D is perhaps TRBD1 (5 bases). The missing CDR3 end, 4 residues past where the read stops, is filled in from the germline J gene. Germline CDR1 and CDR2: NSQYPW and LRSPGD (reference sequence). V was clipped by 0 bases and J by 3 bases, with 11 bases between them. CDR3 length equals 16 residues.

This clone was counted between two and nine times. The gene symbols are mouse symbols. The read ends 4 residues shy of where the CDR3 ends; the end is completed using the germline J gene. The genes are TRBV13-3 and TRBJ2-5; TRBD2 matches at 11 bases. The CDR3 totals 17 residues. Germline assignment: CDR1 NNHDY and CDR2 SYVADS. CDR3 bases read: TGTGCCAGCAGTGATGAGGGACTGGGGGATGAGAGAGAC. Its translation is CASSDEGLGDERD. The whole CDR3 protein is CASSDEGLGDERDTQYF.

In the case of this clone: TCRdb's protein and the DNA translation differ at residue 13; the protein here comes from the DNA. The gene names given are mouse names. The read stops 3 residues short of the end of the CDR3; the missing end is completed from the germline J gene. The chain has TRBV13-1 and TRBJ1-3; 12 nucleotides agree with TRBD1. Germline V CDR1 and CDR2: NSHNY, SYGAGN. V shed 1 base and J 4 bases; nucleotides not matched to a gene: 3. The CDR3 runs 16 residues. The CDR3 loop reads CASSDWDRGPGNTLYF. The sequenced CDR3 bases are TGTGCCAGCAGTGATTGGGACAGGGGGCCGGGAAATACG.

For this clone: Gene names and germline refer to mouse. The read comes to an end 4 residues before the CDR3 does, leaving the germline J gene to fill in the end. The chain links TRBV13-2 to TRBJ1-4; 10 bases fit TRBD1. The V gene end was trimmed by 0 bases and the J gene end by 0 bases; junction bases not matched to a gene: 5. Germline V gene data show CDR1 as NNHNN and CDR2 as SYGAGS (reference sequence). There are 18 residues in the CDR3. The CDR3 spells CASGDEGTGAISNERLFF. The part of the CDR3 DNA that was read is TGTGCCAGCGGTGATGAGGGGACAGGGGCAATTTCCAACGAA.

Points on this clone: The genes and germline here are from mouse. The read comes to an end 4 residues before the CDR3 does, leaving the germline J gene to fill in the end. This chain joins TRBV1 and TRBJ1-4, with D possibly being TRBD1 (6 bases). CDR1 is NSQYPW, CDR2 LRSPGD, per germline (reference sequence). Trimming pared 0 bases from V and 4 bases from J, leaving 12 bases between. This CDR3 region has 16 residues. CDR3: CTCSADRTVGNERLFF. The part of the CDR3 DNA that was read is TGCACCTGCAGTGCAGATCGGACAGTGGGCAACGAA.

On this clone: The gene symbols are mouse symbols. Sequencing ends 4 residues short of the CDR3 end; the germline J gene provides the rest. The rearrangement uses TRBV13-3 and TRBJ2-1, with a weak D call TRBD1 (5 bases). The CDR3 consists of 14 residues. Trimming removed 2 bases from V and 5 bases from J, with 11 bases in between. Germline-derived CDR1 and CDR2 are NNHDY and SYVADS. This CDR3 reads CASSESDNDAEQFF. Partial CDR3 DNA: TGTGCCAGCAGTGAATCGGACAATGATGCT.

Notes on this clone: Gene names refer to mouse genes. The CDR3 end is not reached by the read, which stops 4 residues before it; the germline J gene fills it in. V and J are TRBV13-1 and TRBJ1-4, with a tentative D call TRBD1 (6 bases). The CDR3 sequence is 15 residues long. V shed 0 bases and J shed 4 bases, with 10 bases lying between them. Germline V CDR1 and CDR2: NSHNY, SYGAGN. The CDR3 reads CASSDAGTYNERLFF. The sequenced part of the CDR3 DNA is TGTGCCAGCAGTGATGCTGGGACATACAACGAA.

Details on this clone: Here the gene names and germline are mouse. The read ends 4 residues before the CDR3 terminus; that terminus is restored from the germline J gene. The rearrangement joins TRBV19 to TRBJ1-1, with D possibly being TRBD1 (5 bases). The CDR3 length is 12 residues. CDR1 is FNHDT and CDR2 is SITEND in the germline V gene (reference sequence). The covered CDR3 bases are TGTGCCAGCAGTATCGGGAGGGGA. Translated, it gives CASSIGRG. Given in full, the CDR3 is CASSIGRGEVFF.

Of note for this clone: Germline and genes: mouse. The missing CDR3 end, 4 residues past where the read stops, is filled in from the germline J gene. The V call is TRBV13-1, the J call TRBJ1-2; TRBD1 agrees at 8 bases. Per germline, CDR1 NSHNY and CDR2 SYGAGN. This CDR3 is 13 amino acids long. Partial CDR3 DNA: TGTGCCAGCAGTGACACAGGGGGGTCC. Encoded protein: CASSDTGGS. The CDR3 as a whole reads CASSDTGGSDYTF.

The sample holds a few counts of this clone. Genes and germline are mouse. CDR3 DNA (partial): TGTGCCAGCGGTGATTCGGGACTGGGGGGGCTTCAAAAC. Translating it yields CASGDSGLGGLQN. The whole CDR3 protein reads CASGDSGLGGLQNTLYF. J is TRBJ2-4 and V is TRBV13-2; 14 bases match TRBD2. The read gets to within 4 residues of the CDR3 end, and the germline J gene fills in the rest. The CDR3 is made up of 17 amino acids. J gave up 2 bases and V 1 base, and 3 bases lay outside the gene matches. Per the germline V gene, CDR1 is NNHNN and CDR2 is SYGAGS (reference sequence).

The table lists this clone with a few counts. Gene names follow the mouse nomenclature. The read is 4 residues too short to cover the CDR3 end, so that end is filled in from the germline J gene. The V gene is TRBV17, the J gene TRBJ1-4, with D tentatively TRBD1 (6 bases). Trimming took off 6 bases at V and 0 bases at J, with 8 bases between the two ends. CDR1 and CDR2 from the germline V gene are MNHDT and YYDKIL. This CDR3 region has 14 residues. CDR3 protein: CASSPGVSNERLFF. The sequenced CDR3 bases are TGTGCTAGCAGCCCAGGGGTTTCCAACGAA.

Comments on this clone: The gene symbols are mouse symbols. The read falls 4 residues short of the CDR3 end, and the missing part is taken from the germline J gene. The rearrangement joins TRBV16 to TRBJ2-3, with D possibly matching TRBD1 (7 bases). Per the germline V gene, CDR1 is SGHSA and CDR2 is FRNQAP. This CDR3 region has 17 residues. Trimming removed 0 bases at V and 1 base at J, with 14 bases between. The CDR3 DNA, read in part, is TGTGCAAGCAGCTTAGATAAGAAGGGGGCCGGTGCAGAA. Encoded protein: CASSLDKKGAGAE. The whole CDR3 protein is CASSLDKKGAGAETLYF.

This clone was detected a few times. The genes are named according to mouse. The CDR3 goes on 4 residues after the read ends, and that part is filled in from the germline J gene. The chain recombines TRBV17 with TRBJ2-3; 12 nucleotides align to TRBD2. With 6 bases clipped from V and 1 base from J, the junction kept 2 bases outside the gene matches. Per the germline V gene, CDR1 is MNHDT and CDR2 is YYDKIL. The CDR3 length is 15 residues. This chain's CDR3 is CASRTGGAGAETLYF. The CDR3 DNA, read in part, is TGTGCTAGCAGGACTGGGGGGGCGGGTGCAGAA.

Comments on this clone: Here the gene names and germline are mouse. The CDR3 end is not reached by the read, which stops 4 residues before it; the germline J gene fills it in. J is TRBJ1-1 and V is TRBV19; D possibly corresponds to TRBD1 (6 bases). The V gene lost 4 bases and the J gene lost 1 base, with 11 bases spanning the gap. This CDR3 comprises 14 residues. Germline V gives CDR1 FNHDT, CDR2 SITEND (reference sequence). Here the CDR3 reads CASSPPGQNTEVFF. The sequenced CDR3 bases are TGTGCCAGCAGTCCGCCGGGACAAAACACA.

On this clone itself: The protein recorded in TCRdb does not match the translated DNA at residue 13; the protein presented here comes from translating the DNA. Mouse names are used for the genes. The read halts 3 residues ahead of the CDR3 end, with the missing end drawn from the germline J gene. The V and J genes are TRBV19 and TRBJ1-6, with D possibly matching TRBD1 (6 bases). TRBJ1-6 is labeled an ORF, and its function is uncertain. Trimming removed 0 bases from V and 7 bases from J, with 14 bases in between. The CDR3 sequence is 16 residues long. Germline V gives CDR1 FNHDT, CDR2 SITEND (reference sequence). This chain's CDR3 is CASSIVGGAGNSPLYF. CDR3 DNA (partial): TGTGCCAGCAGTATAGTGGGGGGCGCGGGGAATTCGCCC.

This clone was seen a handful of times. TCRdb's protein and the DNA translation differ at residue 12; the protein here comes from the DNA. Gene names are mouse gene names. The CDR3 end falls 3 residues outside the read, so it is completed with the germline J gene. The rearrangement links TRBV31 to TRBJ1-3, with D tentatively TRBD1 (6 bases). Trimming left V 2 bases short and J 1 base short, with 12 bases between. The CDR3 runs to 15 residues. CDR1 is GKSSPN, CDR2 SITVG, per germline. The CDR3 DNA, read in part, is TGTGCCTGGAGTGATGGGACATTATCTGGAAATACG. Translated: CAWSDGTLSGNT. The entire CDR3 is CAWSDGTLSGNTLYF.

This clone was seen only a few times. Germline and genes: mouse. Coverage ceases 4 residues before the CDR3 finishes, and the germline J gene fills in the end. This chain links TRBV13-3 with TRBJ2-5, with 10 bases matching TRBD2. Trimming took 1 base from V and 2 from J; bases not matched to a gene: 7. The CDR3 is 17 amino acids. Germline CDR1 and CDR2: NNHDY and SYVADS. CDR3 sequence reads: CASSDMTGGMSQDTQYF. Partial CDR3 DNA: TGTGCCAGCAGTGATATGACTGGGGGGATGTCCCAAGAC.

Notes on this clone: Germline and genes here are mouse. Read sequence stops 4 residues before the CDR3 end, and the germline J gene provides the missing end. This chain connects TRBV12-1 to TRBJ2-5; 8 nucleotides agree with TRBD2. Unmatched junction bases numbered 6, after V lost 2 bases and J lost 0 bases. Germline V gene lookup returns CDR1 SGHSN and CDR2 HYEKVE. This CDR3 region has 16 residues. The CDR3 protein is CASSPTGGVNQDTQYF. The DNA read from the CDR3 is TGTGCCAGCTCTCCAACTGGGGGCGTTAACCAAGAC.

This clone was counted only a few times. Gene names are the mouse ones. Sequencing ends 4 residues short of the CDR3 end; the germline J gene provides the rest. The chain employs TRBV1 and TRBJ1-4; D might be TRBD1 (5 bases). Germline-derived CDR1 and CDR2 are NSQYPW and LRSPGD (reference sequence). V was trimmed by 2 bases and J by 5 bases, leaving 12 bases between them. The CDR3 consists of 15 residues. The sequenced CDR3 bases are TGCACCTGCAGTGCAAAGGTGGGGGTTAACGAA. This translates into CTCSAKVGVNE. The entire CDR3 reads CTCSAKVGVNERLFF.

This clone was detected ten times or more. Genes and germline come from the mouse. The read ends 4 residues before the CDR3 terminus; that terminus is restored from the germline J gene. The chain recombines TRBV13-3 with TRBJ1-1, with D possibly TRBD1 on 6 matching bases. Germline V gene data show CDR1 as NNHDY and CDR2 as SYVADS. Trimming shortened V by 2 bases and J by 4 bases, and 12 bases separated the two germline ends. The CDR3 is 14 amino acids. The covered CDR3 bases are TGTGCCAGCAGTGAAAGGGGGAGGGTCACA. Translation gives CASSERGRVT. The full CDR3 reads CASSERGRVTEVFF.

A note on this clone: Mouse names are used for the genes. The read ends 4 residues early relative to the CDR3; the germline J gene fills the gap. This rearrangement joins TRBV31 to TRBJ2-7, with D perhaps TRBD2 (6 bases). CDR3 length: 14 amino acids. The germline gives CDR1 GKSSPN, CDR2 SITVG. V was pared by 0 bases and J by 0 bases, with 9 bases between. Incomplete CDR3 DNA: TGTGCCTGGAGTCTTCTGGGGTACTCCTAT. Amino acid sequence: CAWSLLGYSY. The whole CDR3 sequence reads CAWSLLGYSYEQYF.

Points on this clone: Mouse gene names and germline throughout. The read ends 4 residues before the CDR3 terminus; that terminus is restored from the germline J gene. This rearrangement joins TRBV1 to TRBJ2-3, with D possibly matching TRBD1 (5 bases). The CDR3 is 17 amino acids. Trimming took off 0 bases at V and 0 bases at J, with 13 bases between the two ends. Looked up from germline, CDR1 is NSQYPW and CDR2 is LRSPGD (reference sequence). The CDR3 DNA, read in part, is TGCACCTGCAGTGCAGATCATCCGACAGCTAGTGCAGAA. Translating it yields CTCSADHPTASAE. The full CDR3 protein reads CTCSADHPTASAETLYF. The whole variable domain, filled in from reference TRBV1 and TRBJ2-3, reads VTLLEQNPRWRLVPRGQAVNLRCILKNSQYPWMSWYQQDLQKQLQWLFTLRSPGDKEVKSLPGADYLATRVTDTELRLQVANMSQGRTLYCTCSADHPTASAETLYFGSGTRLTVL.

This clone was found a few times. Gene names follow the mouse nomenclature. Read sequence stops 4 residues before the CDR3 end, and the germline J gene provides the missing end. This rearrangement joins TRBV13-3 to TRBJ2-7, with 10 bases that match TRBD2. CDR3 length: 16 residues. Germline V gene sequence: CDR1 NNHDY, CDR2 SYVADS. V lost 2 bases to trimming and J lost 1 base; unmatched junction nucleotides: 6. CDR3 amino acids: CASSDLTGGSSYEQYF. Partial CDR3 DNA: TGTGCCAGCAGTGACTTGACTGGGGGGAGTTCCTAT.

This clone was seen more than once but under ten times. Gene labels here are mouse ones. The CDR3 goes on 4 residues after the read ends, and that part is filled in from the germline J gene. J is TRBJ2-4 and V is TRBV19, with 11 bases lining up with TRBD2. The CDR3 extends over 15 amino acids. Germline V gene sequence: CDR1 FNHDT, CDR2 SITEND (reference sequence). V was clipped by 5 bases and J by 2 bases; unmatched bases: 4. CDR3 bases read: TGTGCCAGCAGCGCGGGACTGGGGGTTCAAAAC. Amino acid sequence: CASSAGLGVQN. The CDR3 as a whole reads CASSAGLGVQNTLYF.

There are many counts of this clone. Each gene name is a mouse one. Read coverage stops 4 residues before the CDR3 terminus; the germline J gene supplies the remainder. The rearrangement uses TRBV13-3 and TRBJ2-3; D is unresolved. The CDR3 runs 15 residues. Trimming removed 1 base from V and 0 bases from J, with 9 bases in between. The germline gives CDR1 NNHDY, CDR2 SYVADS. Partial CDR3 DNA: TGTGCCAGCAGTGATCCCAGATCTAGTGCAGAA. This translates into CASSDPRSSAE. The entire CDR3 is CASSDPRSSAETLYF.

Worth noting for this clone: Germline and genes: mouse. The CDR3 end is not reached by the read, which stops 4 residues before it; the germline J gene fills it in. The chain carries TRBV13-2 and TRBJ1-2; TRBD1 aligns across 7 bases. V shed 0 bases, J shed 1 base, and the junction held 3 bases outside the gene matches. The CDR3 length is 15 residues. The germline V gene has CDR1 NNHNN and CDR2 SYGAGS (reference sequence). CDR3 DNA, as far as it was read: TGTGCCAGCGGTGATGCCAGGGGGAGAAACTCC. Protein: CASGDARGRNS. The complete CDR3 protein is CASGDARGRNSDYTF.